The next 26 T cell receptor beta chains were all read from a single sample in a study of OX40 agonist ivuxolimab in advanced cancers. TCRdb keeps only in-frame clones here, not all; method: immunoSEQ multiplex PCR. The sample consists of under 20,000 clones, approximately 83% of them appearing once. The specimen comprised CD4+ or CD8+ T cells sorted from blood, sampled in a trial of the OX40 agonist ivuxolimab. The receptors were gathered from an adult with an advanced solid tumor such as melanoma, head and neck, liver or kidney cancer.

This clone was found once. This chain uses TRBV28 with TRBJ1-5; possible D gene TRBD1, 5 bases. Germline V lookup: CDR1 MDHEN, CDR2 SYDVKM. This CDR3 has 15 amino acids. V gave up 5 bases and J gave up 7 bases, with 18 bases separating them. CDR3 in DNA: TGTGCCAGCAGTGCCCTGGTGTCGGGGGGACAGCCCCAGCATTTT. It codes for CASSALVSGGQPQHF.

The chain is built from TRBV27 and TRBJ1-1, with a possible D match to TRBD1 (5 bases). Germline CDR1 and CDR2: MNHEY and SMNVEV (reference sequence). The CDR3 sequence is 16 residues long. The V end was cut by 4 bases, the J end by 0 bases, with 15 bases between. For the CDR3, the DNA is TGTGCCAGCAGTTGGGACGCTCCCTACATGAACACTGAAGCTTTCTTT. Translation: CASSWDAPYMNTEAFF.

This clone was seen only once. V and J are TRBV7-9 and TRBJ2-1, with D possibly matching TRBD2 (5 bases). CDR3 length equals 15 residues. The V gene's germline CDR1 is SEHNR and CDR2 FQNEAQ (reference sequence). V shed 5 bases and J shed 0 bases, with 11 bases lying between them. The CDR3 is CASSVFGSSYNEQFF. The CDR3 DNA sequence: TGTGCCAGCAGCGTATTTGGGAGCTCCTACAATGAGCAGTTCTTC.

The chain uses TRBV11-2 and TRBJ2-1; 9 bases map to TRBD2. There are 16 residues in the CDR3. Germline CDR1 is SGHAT and CDR2 is FQNNGV. V shed 0 bases and J 9 bases; nucleotides not matched to a gene: 9. CDR3 nucleotide sequence: TGTGCCAGCAGCTTAGAGGCGGGGGGGCCCTACGGTGAGCAGTTCTTC. It is translated as CASSLEAGGPYGEQFF.

This clone was seen only a few times. The chain employs TRBV12-5 and TRBJ1-6; 10 bases agree with TRBD1. Trimming at V came to 7 bases and at J to 2 bases, leaving 8 bases not matched to a gene. Germline V CDR1 and CDR2: LGHNT, FRNRAP. CDR3 length: 17 residues. The CDR3 protein is CASATGQGRTYNSPLHF. The CDR3 region has the DNA TGTGCTAGTGCGACGGGACAGGGGCGCACCTATAATTCACCCCTCCACTTT.

V and J are TRBV13 and TRBJ2-7; TRBD2 is a possible D gene (5 bases). This CDR3 is built from 16 residues. Germline values: CDR1 PRHDT, CDR2 FYEKMQ (reference sequence). V lost 5 bases to trimming and J lost 3 bases, with 20 bases between them. CDR3 protein: CASSAPRGSNVYEQYF. As DNA, the CDR3 is TGTGCCAGCAGCGCCCCTAGAGGGTCGAACGTCTACGAGCAGTACTTC.

The CDR3 region has the DNA TGTGCCAGCAGTCCGGCAGGGGGCCTGACCTACGAGCAGTACTTC. It yields the protein CASSPAGGLTYEQYF. The chain has TRBV27 and TRBJ2-7; 8 bases are shared with TRBD1. The CDR3 contains 15 residues. CDR1 is MNHEY and CDR2 is SMNVEV in the germline V gene (reference sequence). V lost 5 bases to trimming and J lost 2 bases; unmatched junction nucleotides: 8.

The chain joins TRBV27 to TRBJ2-7; D possibly corresponds to TRBD1 (5 bases). V lost 1 base and J 3 bases, leaving 10 bases between the germline ends. This CDR3 has 14 amino acids. Germline assignment: CDR1 MNHEY and CDR2 SMNVEV (reference sequence). The CDR3 DNA is TGTGCCAGCAGTTTATTACCAGGGTACTACGAGCAGTACTTC. Encoded protein: CASSLLPGYYEQYF.

This clone has only a few counts. Written as DNA, the CDR3 is TGTGCCAGCAGCCCCCTAGCGGGAGGAAAGACCCAGTACTTC. It translates to CASSPLAGGKTQYF. V gene TRBV6-1 combines with J gene TRBJ2-5, with 11 positions matching TRBD2. The length of the CDR3 is 14 residues. Germline trimming cut 6 bases from V and 6 bases from J; bases unmatched to any gene: 6. Germline V gives CDR1 MNHNS, CDR2 SASEGT.

The rearrangement links TRBV7-9 to TRBJ2-5; no reliable D call. CDR3 length: 13 amino acids. V dropped 2 bases and J dropped 5 bases, with 9 bases sitting between them. CDR1 and CDR2 (germline): SEHNR, FQNEAQ (reference sequence). CDR3 DNA: TGTGCCAGCAGCTTACGGGCCCCGGAGACCCAGTACTTC. It translates to CASSLRAPETQYF.

The chain couples TRBV6-4 to TRBJ1-6, with 7 positions matching TRBD1. With 2 bases clipped from V and 9 bases from J, the junction kept 7 bases outside the gene matches. The germline V gene encodes CDR1 MRHNA and CDR2 SNTAGT. This CDR3 spans 15 amino acids. CDR3 DNA: TGTGCCAGCAGTGACGTGGGAAGGGGGCTTTCACCCCTCCACTTT. The encoded protein is CASSDVGRGLSPLHF.

V is TRBV25-1 and J is TRBJ1-2; 10 nucleotides align to TRBD1. V was clipped by 0 bases and J by 7 bases; unmatched bases: 11. This CDR3 has 17 residues. Germline V lookup: CDR1 MGHDK, CDR2 SYGVNS. The CDR3 spells CASSEYRPRDRGFGYTF. The CDR3 coding sequence is TGTGCCAGCAGTGAATATCGCCCCCGGGACAGGGGTTTTGGCTACACCTTC.

Points on this clone: This sample includes further DNA sequences coding for the same CDR3. The chain joins TRBV14 to TRBJ2-1, with 7 bases lining up with TRBD1. This CDR3 region has 16 residues. Losses at the gene ends were 0 bases for V and 5 bases for J; bases not matched to a gene: 7. CDR1 and CDR2 (germline): SGHDN, FVKESK. CDR3 in amino acids: CASSQDPGQGDNEQFF. CDR3 sequence (DNA): TGTGCCAGCAGCCAAGATCCGGGGCAGGGGGACAATGAGCAGTTCTTC.

The chain is built from TRBV5-1 and TRBJ2-7; 7 nucleotides align to TRBD1. This CDR3 region has 15 residues. Germline V lookup: CDR1 SGHRS, CDR2 YFSETQ. Unmatched junction bases numbered 4, after V lost 0 bases and J lost 1 base. The CDR3, as DNA: TGCGCCAGCAGCTTGGCCGGGACAGCGTCCTACGAGCAGTACTTC. Its protein is CASSLAGTASYEQYF.

The chain carries TRBV6-5 and TRBJ2-5; 9 nucleotides line up with TRBD1. This CDR3 has 14 residues. The germline CDR1 and CDR2 sequences are MNHEY and SVGAGI. Trimming cost V 2 bases and J 4 bases; bases outside gene matches: 2. The CDR3 sequence is CASSYGTGLETQYF. CDR3 DNA: TGTGCCAGCAGTTACGGGACAGGGCTAGAGACCCAGTACTTC.

The gene calls are TRBV28 and TRBJ2-7; D may be TRBD2 (6 bases). Trimming removed 6 bases from V and 0 bases from J, with 18 bases in between. The germline CDR1 and CDR2 sequences are MDHEN and SYDVKM. The CDR3 has 16 amino acids. CDR3: CASSSVGTRDSYEQYF. The CDR3 nucleotides are TGTGCCAGCAGCTCGGTCGGGACGCGGGACTCCTACGAGCAGTACTTC. Together with reference TRBV28 and TRBJ2-7, the CDR3 gives the full variable domain: DVKVTQSSRYLVKRTGEKVFLECVQDMDHENMFWYRQDPGLGLRLIYFSYDVKMKEKGDIPEGYSVSREKKERFSLILESASTNQTSMYLCASSSVGTRDSYEQYFGPGTRLTVT.

This rearrangement joins TRBV6-5 to TRBJ2-7; D call uncertain. This CDR3 has 11 residues. Looked up from germline, CDR1 is MNHEY and CDR2 is SVGAGI. Trimming stripped 4 bases from V and 0 bases from J, with 1 base between. The CDR3 reads CASSFSYEQYF. As DNA, the CDR3 is TGTGCCAGCAGTTTCTCCTACGAGCAGTACTTC.

The rearrangement links TRBV28 to TRBJ1-5; D unresolved. Germline V CDR1 and CDR2: MDHEN, SYDVKM. The CDR3 runs to 14 residues. Deletions cut 6 bases from V and 1 base from J, with 10 bases between. CDR3 in amino acids: CASRFTVSNQPQHF. The CDR3 DNA follows: TGTGCCAGCAGGTTTACAGTCAGCAATCAGCCCCAGCATTTT.

V is TRBV7-3 and J is TRBJ1-1; TRBD1 matches at 7 bases. The CDR3 length is 16 residues. Germline lookup yields CDR1 SGHTA and CDR2 FQGTGA. The V segment lost 1 base and the J segment 5 bases; nucleotides outside the gene matches: 10. CDR3 loop: CASSLMGTGESTEAFF. The CDR3 DNA follows: TGTGCCAGCAGCTTAATGGGTACAGGGGAGTCGACTGAAGCTTTCTTT.

The J gene is TRBJ1-5, the V gene TRBV27; TRBD1 might be the D (5 bases). CDR1 MNHEY and CDR2 SMNVEV come from the germline V gene (reference sequence). V lost 2 bases and J 5 bases, leaving 19 bases between the germline ends. This CDR3 region has 17 residues. The CDR3 spells CASSLGNLWGVDQPQHF. The CDR3 bases are TGTGCCAGCAGTTTAGGGAATTTATGGGGGGTCGATCAGCCCCAGCATTTT.

The rearrangement links TRBV5-4 to TRBJ2-7; 11 bases agree with TRBD1. CDR1 is SGHNT, CDR2 YYREEE, per germline (reference sequence). V was clipped by 2 bases and J by 3 bases; unmatched bases: 1. The CDR3 sequence is 14 residues long. CDR3 region: CASSFGTGGYEQYF. CDR3 sequence (DNA): TGTGCCAGCAGCTTTGGGACAGGGGGCTACGAGCAGTACTTC.

The chain employs TRBV11-2 and TRBJ1-1; a weak D match, TRBD1 (5 bases). Trimming removed 1 base from V and 1 base from J, with 10 bases in between. CDR1 is SGHAT, CDR2 FQNNGV, per germline. This CDR3 has 15 residues. This chain's CDR3 is CASSLGGAGNTEAFF. CDR3 bases: TGTGCCAGCAGCTTAGGTGGGGCCGGGAACACTGAAGCTTTCTTT.

Notes on this clone: This CDR3 is also generated by other DNA sequences in the sample. This chain uses TRBV4-1 with TRBJ2-2; 10 bases are a match to TRBD1. Per the germline V gene, CDR1 is MGHRA and CDR2 is YSYEKL. There are 15 residues in the CDR3. V lost 1 base to trimming and J lost 5 bases; unmatched junction nucleotides: 1. The CDR3 DNA sequence: TGCGCCAGCAGCCAAGGGACAGGGGGTACCGGGGAGCTGTTTTTT. Its protein is CASSQGTGGTGELFF.

The V and J genes are TRBV11-2 and TRBJ2-3; D call uncertain. Germline CDR1 reads SGHAT; CDR2 reads FQNNGV. V was clipped by 3 bases and J by 7 bases, with 8 bases between them. This CDR3 comprises 12 residues. This CDR3 is CASSFAVHTQYF. DNA of the CDR3: TGTGCCAGCAGCTTCGCGGTCCATACGCAGTATTTT.

This chain links TRBV4-2 with TRBJ2-7, with 13 bases that match TRBD2. V was clipped by 3 bases and J by 2 bases; unmatched bases: 1. The CDR3 contains 15 residues. The germline gives CDR1 LGHNA, CDR2 YNFKEQ. CDR3 nucleotide sequence: TGTGCCAGCAGCCAGGGACTAGCGGGGACCTACGAGCAGTACTTC. This encodes CASSQGLAGTYEQYF.

The V call is TRBV15, the J call TRBJ2-3, with 8 nucleotides matching TRBD2. CDR3 length: 15 residues. Germline CDR1 and CDR2: LNHNV and YYDKDF (reference sequence). The J segment lost 8 bases and the V segment lost 2 bases, leaving 9 bases of the junction unmatched. The CDR3, as DNA: TGTGCCACCAGCAGACCCGCCCGGGAGGGCCTTACGCAGTATTTT. Its protein is CATSRPAREGLTQYF.